This T cell receptor (beta chain) was captured in a study of blood T cell repertoires in COVID-19. Study overall: Samples representing acute and convalescent COVID-19 were sourced from the United States, Italy and Spain. PBMCs, B-cell-depleted T cells, or T cells were the source of the cDNA or gDNA that made up the material.

This clone was found once. The CDR3 sequence is 12 residues long. Germline-derived CDR1 and CDR2 are MNHEY and SVGEGT. V was clipped by 2 bases and J by 6 bases, with 8 bases between them. Per the study methods: Researchers report that nucleated cell counts were estimated from reference gene primer amplification. TCRdb's table, derived via immunoSEQ multiplex PCR, lists solely in-frame clones and lacks some. That table furnishes V, J and clone size, whereas the DNA furnished D and trimming. The sample comprises roughly 260,000 clones, 82% of which are singletons, and 3.1% rests with the top ten. The chain recombines TRBV6-2 or TRBV6-3 with TRBJ2-7, with D possibly matching TRBD1 (6 bases). Sequencing was done on a sample of peripheral blood. The clonotype originates from a woman under 30 with acute or convalescent COVID-19. The CDR3 region has the DNA TGTGCCAGCAGTTACAGCAGGGGCGAGCAGTACTTC. It yields the protein CASSYSRGEQYF.